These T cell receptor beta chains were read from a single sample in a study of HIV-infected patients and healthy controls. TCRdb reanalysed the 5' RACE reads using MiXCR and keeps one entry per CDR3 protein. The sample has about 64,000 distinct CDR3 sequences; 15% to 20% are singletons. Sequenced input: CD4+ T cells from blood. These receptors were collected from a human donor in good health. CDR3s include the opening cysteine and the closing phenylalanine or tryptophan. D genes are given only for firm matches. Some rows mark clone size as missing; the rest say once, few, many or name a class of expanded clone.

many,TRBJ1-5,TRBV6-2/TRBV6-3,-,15,CASSYSGGNNQPQHF,TGTGCCAGCAGTTACTCGGGGGGCAACAATCAGCCCCAGCATTTT
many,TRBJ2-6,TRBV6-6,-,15,CASSLRRGGANVLTF,TGTGCCAGCAGTTTAAGGAGGGGTGGGGCCAACGTCCTGACTTTC
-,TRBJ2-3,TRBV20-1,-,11,CSAARKDTQYF,TGCAGTGCTGCCCGGAAAGATACGCAGTATTTT
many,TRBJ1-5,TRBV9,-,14,CASSVDPYNQPQHF,TGTGCCAGCAGCGTAGATCCCTATAATCAGCCCCAGCATTTT
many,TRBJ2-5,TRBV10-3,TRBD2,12,CATGTSSETQYF,TGTGCCACGGGGACTAGCAGCGAGACCCAGTACTTC
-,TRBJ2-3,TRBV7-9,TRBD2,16,CASSLSRTRGSDTQYF,TGTGCCAGCAGCTTATCCAGGACTAGAGGCTCAGATACGCAGTATTTT
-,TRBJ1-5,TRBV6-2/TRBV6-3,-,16,CASTLKVGAGNQPQHF,TGTGCCAGCACTCTTAAGGTGGGGGCCGGCAATCAGCCCCAGCATTTT
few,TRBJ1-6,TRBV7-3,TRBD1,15,CASSSGQRKNSPLHF,TGTGCCAGCAGCTCGGGACAGCGAAAGAATTCACCCCTCCACTTT
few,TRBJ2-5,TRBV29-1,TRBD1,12,CSSRGLGETQYF,TGCAGCTCCAGGGGGCTAGGAGAGACCCAGTACTTC
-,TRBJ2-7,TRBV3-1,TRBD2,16,CASSQPLAGSRYEQYF,TGTGCCAGCAGCCAACCCCTAGCGGGATCCAGATACGAGCAGTACTTC
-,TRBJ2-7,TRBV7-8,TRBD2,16,CASSLAWTSGSYEQYF,TGTGCCAGCAGCTTAGCGTGGACTAGCGGGAGTTACGAGCAGTACTTC
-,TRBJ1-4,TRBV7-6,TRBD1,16,CASSPGQGATNEKLFF,TGTGCCAGCAGCCCCGGACAGGGGGCAACTAATGAAAAACTGTTTTTT
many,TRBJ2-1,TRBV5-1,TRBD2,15,CASSLIAGGANEQFF,TGCGCCAGCAGCTTGATAGCGGGAGGGGCCAATGAGCAGTTCTTC
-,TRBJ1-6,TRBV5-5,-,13,CASSVGDNSPLHF,TGTGCCAGCAGCGTAGGGGATAATTCACCCCTCCACTTT
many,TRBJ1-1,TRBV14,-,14,CASSLAGPNTEAFF,TGTGCCAGCAGCCTCGCAGGGCCGAACACTGAAGCTTTCTTT
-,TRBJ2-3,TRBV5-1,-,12,CASSLDAVTQYF,TGCGCCAGCAGCTTGGACGCCGTTACGCAGTATTTT
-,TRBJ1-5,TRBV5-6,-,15,CASSLEGYSNQPQHF,TGTGCCAGCAGCTTGGAGGGCTATAGCAATCAGCCCCAGCATTTT
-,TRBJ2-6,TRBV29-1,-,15,CSVTDERSGANVLTF,TGCAGCGTAACCGACGAGAGATCTGGGGCCAACGTCCTGACTTTC
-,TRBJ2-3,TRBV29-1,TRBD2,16,CSVVRLAGVGSDTQYF,TGCAGCGTTGTCCGCCTAGCGGGAGTAGGGTCAGATACGCAGTATTTT
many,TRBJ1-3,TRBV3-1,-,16,CASSRVLGTTGNTIYF,TGTGCCAGCAGCCGGGTTCTCGGGACCACCGGAAACACCATATATTTT
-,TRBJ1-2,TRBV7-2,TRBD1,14,CASKMDRGGHGYTF,TGTGCCAGCAAAATGGACAGGGGAGGCCATGGCTACACCTTC
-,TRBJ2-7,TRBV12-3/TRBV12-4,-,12,CASSPSYYGQYF,TGTGCCAGCAGTCCCTCTTACTATGGGCAGTACTTC
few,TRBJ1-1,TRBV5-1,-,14,CASSEGYTNTEAFF,TGCGCCAGCAGCGAAGGATATACCAACACTGAAGCTTTCTTT
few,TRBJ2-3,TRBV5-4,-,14,CASSLRSSTDTQYF,TGTGCCAGCAGCTTGAGGTCTAGCACAGATACGCAGTATTTT
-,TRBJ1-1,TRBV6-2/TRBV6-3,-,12,CASNISGAEAFF,TGTGCCAGCAACATATCGGGGGCAGAAGCTTTCTTT
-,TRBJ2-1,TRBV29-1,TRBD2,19,CSVEEYTSGRPTSLYEQFF,TGCAGCGTTGAAGAGTATACTAGCGGGAGACCTACAAGTTTATATGAGCAGTTCTTC
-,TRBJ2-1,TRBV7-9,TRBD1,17,CASSSQRAGGLYNEQFF,TGTGCCAGCAGCTCCCAACGGGCAGGGGGCCTCTACAATGAGCAGTTCTTC
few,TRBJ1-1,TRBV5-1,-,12,CASRDLNTEAFF,TGCGCCAGCAGGGACTTGAACACTGAAGCTTTCTTT
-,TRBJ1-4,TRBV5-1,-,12,CASSRSNEKLFF,TGCGCCAGCAGTCGGTCGAATGAAAAACTGTTTTTT
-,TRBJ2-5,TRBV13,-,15,CASSLPGVSQETQYF,TGTGCCAGCAGCTTACCGGGAGTTTCGCAAGAGACCCAGTACTTC
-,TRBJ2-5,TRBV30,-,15,CAWSPKGVAQETQYF,TGTGCCTGGAGCCCAAAAGGGGTGGCCCAAGAGACCCAGTACTTC
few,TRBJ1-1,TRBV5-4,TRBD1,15,CASSFANSGTDEAFF,TGTGCCAGCAGCTTTGCCAATTCCGGGACAGATGAAGCTTTCTTT
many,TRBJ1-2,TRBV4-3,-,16,CASSQEVRIRGYGYTF,TGCGCCAGCAGCCAAGAAGTAAGGATAAGGGGCTATGGCTACACCTTC
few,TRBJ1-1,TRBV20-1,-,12,CSASGTHGEAFF,TGCAGTGCTAGTGGTACACACGGAGAAGCTTTCTTT
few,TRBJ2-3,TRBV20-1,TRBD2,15,CSAIPGGDRPDTQYF,TGCAGTGCTATCCCGGGGGGGGACCGCCCAGATACGCAGTATTTT
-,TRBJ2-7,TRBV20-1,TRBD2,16,CSARDRRTSGVYEQYF,TGCAGTGCTAGAGATCGTCGGACTAGCGGGGTCTACGAGCAGTACTTC
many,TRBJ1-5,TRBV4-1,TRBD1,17,CASSQVPTGGMYQPQHF,TGCGCCAGCAGCCAAGTACCAACAGGGGGCATGTATCAGCCCCAGCATTTT
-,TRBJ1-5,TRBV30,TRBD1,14,CAWTNGQGGQPQHF,TGTGCCTGGACAAATGGACAGGGTGGTCAGCCCCAGCATTTT
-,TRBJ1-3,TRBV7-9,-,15,CASSLDDGGLHTIYF,TGTGCCAGCAGCTTAGACGATGGGGGACTGCACACCATATATTTT
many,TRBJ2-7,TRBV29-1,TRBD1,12,CSVGTGESEQYF,TGCAGCGTGGGGACAGGGGAGAGCGAGCAGTACTTC
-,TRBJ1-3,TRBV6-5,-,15,CASSYSTGSGNTIYF,TGTGCCAGCAGTTACTCGACGGGTTCTGGAAACACCATATATTTT
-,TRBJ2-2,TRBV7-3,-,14,CASSTLGFTGELFF,TGTGCCAGCAGCACCCTGGGGTTCACCGGGGAGCTGTTTTTT
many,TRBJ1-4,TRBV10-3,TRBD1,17,CAISDGSGTATNEKLFF,TGTGCCATCAGTGACGGATCCGGGACAGCGACTAATGAAAAACTGTTTTTT
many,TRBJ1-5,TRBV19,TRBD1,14,CASSEDRGRQPQHF,TGTGCCAGTAGTGAGGACAGGGGGCGTCAGCCCCAGCATTTT
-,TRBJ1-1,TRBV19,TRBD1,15,CASSIPRTGLTEAFF,TGTGCCAGTAGTATCCCCCGGACAGGGTTAACTGAAGCTTTCTTT
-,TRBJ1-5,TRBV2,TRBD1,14,CASSVQGAGQPQHF,TGTGCCAGCAGTGTCCAGGGGGCGGGTCAGCCCCAGCATTTT